Each of the 28 T cell receptor beta chains below was sequenced from the same sample in a study of T-cell memory formation after mild COVID-19. TCRdb re-called the 5' RACE reads through MiXCR, storing one row per CDR3 protein. The data show 290,000 or so distinct CDR3 sequences, around 19% seen once. The specimen was PBMCs or a T cell subset sorted from them (not recorded which). The receptors originated from a man aged 18 to 30 who had mild COVID-19 (a few samples of this study predate the infection). Cell type and time point are not known.

This chain links TRBV6-2 or TRBV6-3 with TRBJ2-1, with 7 positions matching TRBD2. Germline V gene data show CDR1 as MNHEY and CDR2 as SVGEGT. The trim removed 7 bases at V and 3 bases at J, leaving 3 bases unmatched. The CDR3 consists of 13 residues. The CDR3 loop is CASNGGGYNEQFF. CDR3 bases: TGTGCCAGCAATGGGGGGGGCTACAATGAGCAGTTCTTC.

The V gene is TRBV15, the J gene TRBJ1-2; D may be TRBD1 (5 bases). Germline V CDR1 and CDR2: LNHNV, YYDKDF (reference sequence). Trimming took 3 bases from V and 4 from J, leaving 21 bases between them. The CDR3 spans 17 residues. For the CDR3, the DNA is TGTGCCACCAGCAGGGACCGGGACCCCAGAGGTCCCTATGGCTACACCTTC. Translated, it gives CATSRDRDPRGPYGYTF.

This rearrangement joins TRBV3-1 to TRBJ2-5; 8 bases agree with TRBD2. CDR3 length equals 16 residues. The germline V gene has CDR1 LGHDT and CDR2 YNNKEL (reference sequence). Unmatched junction bases numbered 12, after V lost 2 bases and J lost 7 bases. The chain's CDR3 is CASSQSGLDPEGTQYF. CDR3 bases: TGTGCCAGCAGCCAATCGGGACTAGATCCAGAGGGGACCCAGTACTTC.

The V call is TRBV3-1, the J call TRBJ2-5; 10 bases map to TRBD2. The CDR3 has 16 residues. In germline, CDR1 is LGHDT, CDR2 YNNKEL (reference sequence). V lost 2 bases, J lost 1 base, and 4 bases stayed unmatched. The chain's CDR3 is CASSQFASGGQETQYF. CDR3 nucleotides: TGTGCCAGCAGCCAATTCGCTAGCGGGGGCCAAGAGACCCAGTACTTC.

The chain couples TRBV7-9 to TRBJ2-5; 7 bases are shared with TRBD1. Germline V gene data show CDR1 as SEHNR and CDR2 as FQNEAQ (reference sequence). CDR3 length equals 15 residues. Trimming removed 3 bases from V and 2 bases from J; junction bases left unmatched: 6. The CDR3 DNA follows: TGTGCCAGCAGCTTTGGGGGACAGACACAAGAGACCCAGTACTTC. Its protein is CASSFGGQTQETQYF.

This clonotype was observed a handful of times. This sequence joins TRBV7-2 and TRBJ2-4; D uncertain. Trimming removed 4 bases at V and 7 bases at J, with 14 bases between. Germline V gene data show CDR1 as SGHTA and CDR2 as FQGNSA. The length of the CDR3 is 14 residues. This CDR3 is CASSYRVPGNIQYF. CDR3 bases: TGTGCCAGCAGCTACCGGGTCCCTGGGAACATTCAGTACTTC.

This clonotype was picked up a small number of times. The genes are TRBV20-1 and TRBJ2-3; D is perhaps TRBD1 or TRBD2 (6 bases each). The germline V and J ends were trimmed by 2 bases and 2 bases, with 17 bases remaining between them. The germline CDR1 and CDR2 sequences are DFQATT and SNEGSKA (reference sequence). The CDR3 is 16 residues long. The DNA of the CDR3 is TGCAGTGCTAGACCCCAGAGGGGGAGGCACACAGATACGCAGTATTTT. Translated, it gives CSARPQRGRHTDTQYF.

This clonotype was seen only a few times. The rearrangement joins TRBV4-1 to TRBJ2-7; D gene unclear. Germline V gene data show CDR1 as MGHRA and CDR2 as YSYEKL. V was clipped by 1 base and J by 2 bases, with 9 bases between them. This CDR3 contains 14 residues. The CDR3 nucleotides read TGCGCCAGCAGCCAAGCTGGCGGAACCTACGAGCAGTACTTC. This translates into CASSQAGGTYEQYF.

This clonotype was observed a single time. This sequence joins TRBV7-9 and TRBJ1-2, with 12 bases fitting TRBD1. Germline trimming cut 5 bases from V and 8 bases from J; bases unmatched to any gene: 6. Germline V gene lookup returns CDR1 SEHNR and CDR2 FQNEAQ (reference sequence). The CDR3 extends over 14 amino acids. The DNA of the CDR3 is TGTGCCAGCAGCAGGGGGACAGGGGGCGGCGGCTACACCTTC. Residues: CASSRGTGGGGYTF.

There are a few counts of this clonotype. V is TRBV14 and J is TRBJ2-5; unclear D gene. The CDR3 covers 12 residues. Trimming took 2 bases from V and 1 from J, leaving 2 bases between them. The germline CDR1 and CDR2 sequences are SGHDN and FVKESK. This CDR3 is CASSQSQETQYF. For the CDR3, the DNA is TGTGCCAGCAGCCAATCCCAAGAGACCCAGTACTTC. Together with reference TRBV14 and TRBJ2-5, the CDR3 gives the full variable domain: EAGVTQFPSHSVIEKGQTVTLRCDPISGHDNLYWYRRVMGKEIKFLLHFVKESKQDESGMPNNRFLAERTGGTYSTLKVQPAELEDSGVYFCASSQSQETQYFGPGTRLLVL.

This clonotype was picked up a small number of times. The chain has TRBV2 and TRBJ2-7, with 8 bases aligning to TRBD1. J gave up 7 bases and V 7 bases, and 9 bases lay outside the gene matches. Germline V gives CDR1 SNHLY, CDR2 FYNNEI. This CDR3 is built from 13 residues. The CDR3 protein is CASMRTGLGEQYV. The CDR3 coding sequence is TGTGCCAGCATGAGGACAGGGCTAGGAGAGCAGTACGTC.

CDR3: CASSGQSTNEKLFF. The DNA for the CDR3 is TGCGCCAGCAGCGGACAGTCAACTAATGAAAAACTGTTTTTT. The chain combines TRBV5-1 with TRBJ1-4, with D perhaps matching TRBD1 (6 bases). Trimming took 4 bases from V and 0 from J, leaving 7 bases between them. This CDR3 is built from 14 residues. Germline CDR1 and CDR2: SGHRS and YFSETQ.

This clonotype has more than one count but fewer than ten. V gene TRBV7-2 combines with J gene TRBJ1-1; possible D gene TRBD1, 6 bases. CDR3 length: 14 amino acids. Deletions cut 2 bases from V and 5 bases from J, with 12 bases between. CDR1 is SGHTA and CDR2 is FQGNSA in the germline V gene. The CDR3 DNA reads TGTGCCAGCAGCTTACTCAGGGGTAGGACTGAAGCTTTCTTT. Residues: CASSLLRGRTEAFF.

This chain uses TRBV11-2 with TRBJ1-4; D is undetermined. The CDR3 spans 20 residues. The V gene lost 5 bases and the J gene lost 3 bases, with 28 bases spanning the gap. Germline CDR1 is SGHAT and CDR2 is FQNNGV. CDR3 protein: CASSLSAFALSRTPNEKLFF. The CDR3 region has the DNA TGTGCCAGCAGCCTCTCAGCATTCGCACTTTCACGGACCCCTAATGAAAAACTGTTTTTT.

This clonotype appeared a few times. V and J are TRBV7-9 and TRBJ2-6, with D unresolved. Trimming left V 1 base short and J 2 bases short, with 12 bases between. The CDR3 has 17 amino acids. Germline-derived CDR1 and CDR2 are SEHNR and FQNEAQ (reference sequence). The CDR3 DNA reads TGTGCCAGCAGCTTAGAGTTTTGGATCACTGGGGCCAACGTCCTGACTTTC. Encoded protein: CASSLEFWITGANVLTF.

This chain links TRBV5-1 with TRBJ2-5; TRBD1 matches at 12 bases. V lost 3 bases and J lost 5; bases outside the gene matches: 11. The CDR3 spans 17 residues. Per germline, CDR1 SGHRS and CDR2 YFSETQ. The CDR3 nucleotides are TGCGCCAGCAGCTGGATACCGGGACAGGGGGCAGGGGAGACCCAGTACTTC. It yields the protein CASSWIPGQGAGETQYF.

J is TRBJ1-6 and V is TRBV4-3; 9 bases agree with TRBD1. This CDR3 is 17 amino acids long. Germline CDR1 reads LGHNA; CDR2 reads YSLEER. Trimming removed 4 bases from V and 3 bases from J; junction bases left unmatched: 7. The CDR3: CASSPRDRDFYNSPLHF. Written as DNA, the CDR3 is TGCGCCAGCAGCCCCCGGGACAGGGACTTCTATAATTCACCCCTCCACTTT.

A few counts support this clonotype. This chain links TRBV7-9 with TRBJ2-7, with 7 bases matching TRBD1. The CDR3 extends over 14 amino acids. Per the germline V gene, CDR1 is SEHNR and CDR2 is FQNEAQ (reference sequence). V was clipped by 5 bases and J by 4 bases; unmatched bases: 8. The CDR3 spells CASSRQGNRYEQYF. The DNA for the CDR3 is TGTGCCAGCAGCCGACAGGGAAATCGTTACGAGCAGTACTTC.

The chain uses TRBV6-5 and TRBJ2-1; no firm D call. The V gene's germline CDR1 is MNHEY and CDR2 SVGAGI. V gave up 0 bases and J gave up 10 bases, with 4 bases separating them. This CDR3 is 11 amino acids long. The CDR3 is CASSYSGEQFF. The CDR3 nucleotides are TGTGCCAGCAGTTACTCGGGGGAGCAGTTCTTC.

This chain links TRBV27 with TRBJ1-6; D remains ambiguous. Trimming left V 3 bases short and J 0 bases short, with 15 bases between. Germline V CDR1 and CDR2: MNHEY, SMNVEV (reference sequence). The CDR3 is 18 residues long. In DNA form, the CDR3 reads TGTGCCAGCAGTTTGGGATCGTCCCGGAGCTCCTATAATTCACCCCTCCACTTT. It is translated as CASSLGSSRSSYNSPLHF.

The chain is built from TRBV5-1 and TRBJ2-3; the D is unclear. Trimming left V 1 base short and J 3 bases short, with 9 bases between. Germline assignment: CDR1 SGHRS and CDR2 YFSETQ. The CDR3 loop spans 14 amino acids. Here the CDR3 DNA reads TGCGCCAGCAGCTTGAGTGTCTTGACAGATACGCAGTATTTT. Encoded protein: CASSLSVLTDTQYF.

The table lists this clonotype with many counts. The DNA for the CDR3 is TGCGCCAGCAGCTTGGGACCTCATCAGTACTTC. It encodes CASSLGPHQYF. V gene TRBV5-1 combines with J gene TRBJ2-4; D ambiguous. The length of the CDR3 is 11 residues. Between the trimmed V and J ends, which lost 0 bases and 12 bases, there was a span of 7 bases. Germline assignment: CDR1 SGHRS and CDR2 YFSETQ.

This clonotype was found a few times. This chain joins TRBV4-1 and TRBJ1-6, with 8 bases matching TRBD1. The V gene end was trimmed by 7 bases and the J gene end by 6 bases; junction bases not matched to a gene: 5. The CDR3 covers 14 residues. Germline V lookup: CDR1 MGHRA, CDR2 YSYEKL. CDR3 DNA: TGCGCCAGCACCCCTGGACAGGGTAATTCACCCCTCCACTTT. Protein sequence: CASTPGQGNSPLHF.

A few counts support this clonotype. The J gene is TRBJ1-1, the V gene TRBV7-8, with D perhaps matching TRBD1 (5 bases). Trimming shortened V by 2 bases and J by 1 base, and 11 bases separated the two germline ends. Germline values: CDR1 SGHVS, CDR2 FQNEAQ. CDR3 size: 15 residues. DNA for the CDR3: TGTGCCAGCAGCTTAACCGGGACTCCGAACACTGAAGCTTTCTTT. As protein: CASSLTGTPNTEAFF.

The table lists this clonotype with many counts. J is TRBJ1-5 and V is TRBV5-1; D gene ambiguous. The ends were cut back, 1 base at V and 4 bases at J, with 6 bases in the middle. The germline gives CDR1 SGHRS, CDR2 YFSETQ. The CDR3 is 13 amino acids. The CDR3 reads CASSLNGNQPQHF. The CDR3 DNA is TGCGCCAGCAGCTTGAACGGAAATCAGCCCCAGCATTTT.

This clonotype was detected a few times. The DNA for the CDR3 is TGTGCCAGCAGCCCGCAGGGACCCAAAGCTTTCTTT. Translation gives CASSPQGPKAFF. V and J are TRBV7-3 and TRBJ1-1, with a possible D match to TRBD1 (5 bases). Trimming shortened V by 5 bases and J by 9 bases, and 13 bases separated the two germline ends. CDR1 is SGHTA and CDR2 is FQGTGA in the germline V gene. This CDR3 comprises 12 residues.

This sequence joins TRBV5-1 and TRBJ1-1; 7 bases match TRBD1. The CDR3 length is 14 residues. The germline gives CDR1 SGHRS, CDR2 YFSETQ. V trimming: 4 bases; J trimming: 1 base; junction bases outside the gene matches: 4. CDR3: CASSPGTENTEAFF. The CDR3 DNA reads as TGCGCCAGCAGCCCCGGGACAGAGAACACTGAAGCTTTCTTT.

The chain links TRBV24-1 to TRBJ1-1; D gene unclear. Germline V CDR1 and CDR2: KGHDR, SFDVKD. CDR3 length equals 12 residues. The V and J ends lost 2 bases and 9 bases respectively, with 9 bases between them. DNA for the CDR3: TGTGCCACCAGTGATTCACAGACTAAAGCTTTCTTT. Its protein product is CATSDSQTKAFF.